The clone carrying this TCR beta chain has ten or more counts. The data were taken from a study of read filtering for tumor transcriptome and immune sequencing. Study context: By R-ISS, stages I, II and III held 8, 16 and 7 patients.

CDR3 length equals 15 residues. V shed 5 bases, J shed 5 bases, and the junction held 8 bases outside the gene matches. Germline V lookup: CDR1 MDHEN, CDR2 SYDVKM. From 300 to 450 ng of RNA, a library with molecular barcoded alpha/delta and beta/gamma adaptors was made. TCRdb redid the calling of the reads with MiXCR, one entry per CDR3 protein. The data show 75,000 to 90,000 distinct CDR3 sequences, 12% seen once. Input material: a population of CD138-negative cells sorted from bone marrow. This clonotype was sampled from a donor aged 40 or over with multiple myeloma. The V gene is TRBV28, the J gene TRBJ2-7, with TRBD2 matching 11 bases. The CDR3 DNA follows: TGTGCCAGCAGTATTCCACTAGCGGGAGAGCACGAGCAGTACTTC. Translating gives CASSIPLAGEHEQYF.